The rows below give T cell receptor beta chains drawn from one sample of a study of cytomegalovirus exposure and HLA in healthy donors. Only in-frame clones appear in the TCRdb table, and some are missing; sequencing was by immunoSEQ multiplex PCR. The table lists roughly 150,000 clones, less than 95% of them singletons. Source material: PBMCs. The receptors were sampled from a man aged 18 to 29 in good health and CMV-seropositive. CDR3s include the opening cysteine and the closing phenylalanine or tryptophan. D genes are given only for firm matches.

>.|TRBV15|TRBJ2-3
CATSPNPINREDTQYF
>TRBD2|TRBV5-1|TRBJ2-2
CASSSGGRSGELFF
>TRBD1|TRBV6-4|TRBJ1-1
CASRRQGDTEAFF
>.|TRBV5-1|TRBJ1-4
CASSLFGQTNEKLFF
>TRBD2|TRBV29-1|TRBJ2-3
CSVRRSPTSGTDTQYF
>TRBD2|TRBV6-5|TRBJ2-1
CASSRLAGDNEQFF
>.|TRBV5-1|TRBJ2-2
CASSLVIGTGELFF
>TRBD1|TRBV5-1|TRBJ2-1
CASSLRTGFNEQFF
>.|TRBV4-2|TRBJ1-5
CASSHNRDSNQPQHF
>TRBD2|TRBV2|TRBJ2-1
CASSGERGYNEQFF
>TRBD2|TRBV7-9|TRBJ2-3
CASSRLAGVVYTDTQYF
>.|TRBV19|TRBJ1-2
CASRPGVNHGYTF
>TRBD1|TRBV9|TRBJ2-7
CASSASSGGAPYEQYF
>.|TRBV18|TRBJ1-6
CASSPSRNNSPLHF
>.|TRBV28|TRBJ1-2
CASSSMTPASGYGYTF
>.|TRBV7-2|TRBJ2-1
CASSLAQRTYNEQFF
>.|TRBV21-1|TRBJ2-7
CASSKAHRASYEQYF
>TRBD2|TRBV29-1|TRBJ2-1
CSVAWTSGYNEQFF
>.|TRBV28|TRBJ1-2
CASSFAGRTNYGYTF
>TRBD2|TRBV7-8|TRBJ2-4
CARRAGGRKNIQYF
>TRBD2|TRBV6-1|TRBJ2-7
CASSEAGSGSYEQYF
>TRBD2|TRBV7-6|TRBJ2-1
CASSRYAGTSDLRIF
>.|TRBV5-1|TRBJ2-5
CASRRQFSDETQYF
>TRBD1|TRBV2|TRBJ2-5
CASSGDRGQETQYF
>TRBD2|TRBV27|TRBJ2-7
CASSPGTSGRYEQYF
>TRBD2|TRBV9|TRBJ2-2
CASSVALAANTGELFF